This entry describes one TCR beta chain. Its matching antigen is unknown. The germline CDR1 and CDR2 sequences are LGHNT and FRNRAP. The CDR3 has 16 amino acids. TCRbeta libraries were built with three rounds of nested PCR, modified from ARM-PCR. Using its own MiXCR run on the multiplex PCR reads, TCRdb lists one record per CDR3 protein. The sample includes 98,000 or so distinct CDR3 sequences, approximately 80% seen only once; the top ten take roughly 29%. The record originates from a study of tumor and adjacent non-tumor tissue in lung cancer. Study results and limitations: Significantly higher TCR diversity was found in tumor than normal lung.

No cell sorting was done before RNA was extracted from the tissue. More than 3 cm separated this lung sample from the edge of the tumor. What was sequenced was distant non-tumor lung tissue. The clonotype originates from a man aged 55-75 years with small cell lung cancer. The chain uses TRBV12-5 and TRBJ2-5; 9 positions agree with TRBD2. This CDR3 is CSSGFRLAGAQETQYF. The CDR3 DNA is TGTAGTAGTGGTTTCAGGTTAGCGGGGGCCCAAGAGACCCAGTACTTC.